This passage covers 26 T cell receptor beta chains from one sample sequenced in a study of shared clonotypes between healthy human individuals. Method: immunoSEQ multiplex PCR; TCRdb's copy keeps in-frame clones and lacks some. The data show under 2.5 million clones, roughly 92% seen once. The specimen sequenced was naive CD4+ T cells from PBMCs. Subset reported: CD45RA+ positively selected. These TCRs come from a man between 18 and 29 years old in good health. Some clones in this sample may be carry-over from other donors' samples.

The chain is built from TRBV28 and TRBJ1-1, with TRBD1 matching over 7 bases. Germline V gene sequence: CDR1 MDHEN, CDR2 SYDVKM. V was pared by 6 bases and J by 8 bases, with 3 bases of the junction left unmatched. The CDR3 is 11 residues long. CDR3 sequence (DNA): TGTGCCAGCAGATCAGGGGGGGAAGCTTTCTTT. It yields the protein CASRSGGEAFF.

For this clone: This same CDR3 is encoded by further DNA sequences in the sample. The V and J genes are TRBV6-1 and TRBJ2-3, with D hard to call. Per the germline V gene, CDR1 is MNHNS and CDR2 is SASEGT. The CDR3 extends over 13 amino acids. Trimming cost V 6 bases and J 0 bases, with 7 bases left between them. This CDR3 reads CASRGPSTDTQYF. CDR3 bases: TGTGCCAGCAGAGGGCCTAGCACAGATACGCAGTATTTT.

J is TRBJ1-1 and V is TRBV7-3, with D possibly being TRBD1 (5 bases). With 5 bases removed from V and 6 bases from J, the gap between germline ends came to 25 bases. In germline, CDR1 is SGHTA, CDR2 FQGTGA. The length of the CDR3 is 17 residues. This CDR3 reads CASSRRGGMTPEAEAFF. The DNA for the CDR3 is TGTGCCAGCAGCCGACGGGGCGGCATGACCCCTGAGGCTGAAGCTTTCTTT.

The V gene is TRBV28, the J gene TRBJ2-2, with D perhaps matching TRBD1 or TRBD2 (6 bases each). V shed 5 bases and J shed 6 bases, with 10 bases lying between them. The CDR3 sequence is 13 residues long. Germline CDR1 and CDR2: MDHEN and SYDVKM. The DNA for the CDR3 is TGTGCCAGCAGTGGGGGGCGACCCGGGGAGCTGTTTTTT. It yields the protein CASSGGRPGELFF. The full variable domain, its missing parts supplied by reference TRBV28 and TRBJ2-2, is DVKVTQSSRYLVKRTGEKVFLECVQDMDHENMFWYRQDPGLGLRLIYFSYDVKMKEKGDIPEGYSVSREKKERFSLILESASTNQTSMYLCASSGGRPGELFFGEGSRLTVL.

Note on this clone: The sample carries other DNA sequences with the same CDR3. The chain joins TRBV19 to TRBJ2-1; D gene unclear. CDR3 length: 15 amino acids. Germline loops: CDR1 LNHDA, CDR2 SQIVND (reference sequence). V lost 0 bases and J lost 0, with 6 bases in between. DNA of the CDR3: TGTGCCAGTAGTATAGACAGGAGCTCCTACAATGAGCAGTTCTTC. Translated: CASSIDRSSYNEQFF.

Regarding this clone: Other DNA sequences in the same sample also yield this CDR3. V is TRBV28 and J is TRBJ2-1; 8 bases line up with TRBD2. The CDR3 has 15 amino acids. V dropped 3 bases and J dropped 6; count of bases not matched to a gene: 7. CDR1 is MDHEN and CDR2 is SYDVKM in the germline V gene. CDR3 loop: CASSFGLAGGNEQFF. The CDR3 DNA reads TGTGCCAGCAGTTTCGGGCTAGCGGGTGGCAATGAGCAGTTCTTC.

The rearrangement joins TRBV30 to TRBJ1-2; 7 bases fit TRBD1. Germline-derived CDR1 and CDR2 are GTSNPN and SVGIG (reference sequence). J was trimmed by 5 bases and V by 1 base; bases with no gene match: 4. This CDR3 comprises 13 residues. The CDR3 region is CAWSDGTAYGYTF. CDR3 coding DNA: TGTGCCTGGAGTGACGGGACAGCTTATGGCTACACCTTC.

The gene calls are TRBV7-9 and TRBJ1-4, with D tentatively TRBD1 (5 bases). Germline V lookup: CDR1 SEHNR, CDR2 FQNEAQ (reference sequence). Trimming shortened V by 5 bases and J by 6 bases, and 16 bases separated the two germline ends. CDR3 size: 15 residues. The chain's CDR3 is CASSIRGASDEKLFF. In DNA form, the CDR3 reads TGTGCCAGCAGCATAAGGGGTGCCTCGGATGAAAAACTGTTTTTT.

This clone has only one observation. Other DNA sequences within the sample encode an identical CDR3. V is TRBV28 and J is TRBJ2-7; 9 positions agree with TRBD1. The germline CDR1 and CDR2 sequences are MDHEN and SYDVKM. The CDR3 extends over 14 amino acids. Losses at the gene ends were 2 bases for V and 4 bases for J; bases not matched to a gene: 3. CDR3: CASSLTGTGYEQYF. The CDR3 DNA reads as TGTGCCAGCAGTTTAACGGGGACAGGGTACGAGCAGTACTTC.

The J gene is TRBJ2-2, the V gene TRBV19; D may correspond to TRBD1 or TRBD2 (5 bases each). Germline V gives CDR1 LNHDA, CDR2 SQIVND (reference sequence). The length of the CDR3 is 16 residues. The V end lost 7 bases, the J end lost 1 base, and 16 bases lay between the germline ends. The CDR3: CASTPLWGKNTGELFF. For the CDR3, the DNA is TGTGCCAGTACCCCTCTTTGGGGGAAGAACACCGGGGAGCTGTTTTTT.

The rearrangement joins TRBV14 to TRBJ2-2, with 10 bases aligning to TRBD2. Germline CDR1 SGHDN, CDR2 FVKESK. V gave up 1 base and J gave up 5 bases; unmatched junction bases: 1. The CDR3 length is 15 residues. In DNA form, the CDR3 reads TGTGCCAGCAGCCAAGGACTAGCGGGTACCGGGGAGCTGTTTTTT. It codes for CASSQGLAGTGELFF.

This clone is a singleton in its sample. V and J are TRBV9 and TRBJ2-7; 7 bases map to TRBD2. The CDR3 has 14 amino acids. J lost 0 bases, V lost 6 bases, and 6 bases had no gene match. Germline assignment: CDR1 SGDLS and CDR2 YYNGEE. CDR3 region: CASIPWEGSYEQYF. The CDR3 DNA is TGTGCCAGCATTCCGTGGGAGGGCTCCTACGAGCAGTACTTC.

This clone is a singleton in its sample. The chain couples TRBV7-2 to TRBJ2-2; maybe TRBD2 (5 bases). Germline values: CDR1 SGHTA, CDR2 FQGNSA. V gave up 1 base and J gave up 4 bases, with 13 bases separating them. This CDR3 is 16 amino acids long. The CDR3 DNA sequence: TGTGCCAGCAGCTTAGAGGTCCCGGGGATCACCGGGGAGCTGTTTTTT. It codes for CASSLEVPGITGELFF.

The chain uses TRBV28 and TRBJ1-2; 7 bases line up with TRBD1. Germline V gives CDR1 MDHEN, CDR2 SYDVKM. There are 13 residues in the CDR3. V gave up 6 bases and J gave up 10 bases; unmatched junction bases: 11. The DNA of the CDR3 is TGTGCCAGCAGCCCGGACAGGCAGGGAGACTACACCTTC. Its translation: CASSPDRQGDYTF.

Here the CDR3 reads CASSPMTGDTGELFF. In DNA form, the CDR3 reads TGCGCCAGCAGCCCGATGACAGGGGACACCGGGGAGCTGTTTTTT. The J gene is TRBJ2-2, the V gene TRBV5-1; 8 positions match TRBD1. The V gene end was trimmed by 4 bases and the J gene end by 3 bases; junction bases not matched to a gene: 5. Per the germline V gene, CDR1 is SGHRS and CDR2 is YFSETQ. This CDR3 is built from 15 residues.

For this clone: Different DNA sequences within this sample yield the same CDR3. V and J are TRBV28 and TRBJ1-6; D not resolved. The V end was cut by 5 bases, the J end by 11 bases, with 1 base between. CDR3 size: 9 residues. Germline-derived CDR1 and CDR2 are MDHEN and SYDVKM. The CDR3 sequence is CASSPPLHF. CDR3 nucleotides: TGTGCCAGCAGTCCACCCCTCCACTTT.

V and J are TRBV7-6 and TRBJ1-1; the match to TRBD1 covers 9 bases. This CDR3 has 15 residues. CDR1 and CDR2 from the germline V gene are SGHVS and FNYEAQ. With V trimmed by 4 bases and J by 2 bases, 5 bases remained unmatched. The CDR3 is CASSWTGDDNTEAFF. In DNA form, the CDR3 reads TGTGCCAGCAGCTGGACAGGGGATGACAACACTGAAGCTTTCTTT.

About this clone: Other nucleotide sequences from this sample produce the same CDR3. This chain's CDR3 is CASSLAPGTEAFF. The CDR3 coding sequence is TGTGCCAGCAGCTTGGCCCCCGGCACTGAAGCTTTCTTT. The chain couples TRBV7-2 to TRBJ1-1; D not resolved. Per germline, CDR1 SGHTA and CDR2 FQGNSA. V lost 3 bases to trimming and J lost 4 bases, with 9 bases between them. The CDR3 runs to 13 residues.

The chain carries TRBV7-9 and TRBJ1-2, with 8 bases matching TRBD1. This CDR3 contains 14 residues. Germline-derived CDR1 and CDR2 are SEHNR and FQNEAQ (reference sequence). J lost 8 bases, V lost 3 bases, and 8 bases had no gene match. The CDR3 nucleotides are TGTGCCAGCAGCTTGACAGGGGTGGGCGAGGGCTACACCTTC. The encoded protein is CASSLTGVGEGYTF. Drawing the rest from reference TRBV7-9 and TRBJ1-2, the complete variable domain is DTGVSQNPRHKITKRGQNVTFRCDPISEHNRLYWYRQTLGQGPEFLTYFQNEAQLEKSRLLSDRFSAERPKGSFSTLEIQRTEQGDSAMYLCASSLTGVGEGYTFGSGTRLTVV.

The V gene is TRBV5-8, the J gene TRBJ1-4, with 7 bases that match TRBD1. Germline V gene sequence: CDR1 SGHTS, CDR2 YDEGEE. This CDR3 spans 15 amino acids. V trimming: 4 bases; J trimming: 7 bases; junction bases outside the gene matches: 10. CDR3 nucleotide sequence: TGTGCCAGCAGCAGTTACAGGGGTAGGAGTGAAAAACTGTTTTTT. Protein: CASSSYRGRSEKLFF.

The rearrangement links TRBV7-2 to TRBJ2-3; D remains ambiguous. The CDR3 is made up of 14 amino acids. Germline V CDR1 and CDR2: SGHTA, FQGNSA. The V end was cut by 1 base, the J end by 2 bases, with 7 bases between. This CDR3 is CASSLVAYTDTQYF. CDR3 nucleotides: TGTGCCAGCAGCTTAGTGGCATACACAGATACGCAGTATTTT.

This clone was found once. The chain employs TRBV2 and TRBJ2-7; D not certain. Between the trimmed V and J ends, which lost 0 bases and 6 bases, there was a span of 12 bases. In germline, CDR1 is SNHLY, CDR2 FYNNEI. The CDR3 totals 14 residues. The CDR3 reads CASSEALDSGEQYF. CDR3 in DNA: TGTGCCAGCAGTGAAGCGCTTGACTCCGGCGAGCAGTACTTC. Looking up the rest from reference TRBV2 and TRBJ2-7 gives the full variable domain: EPEVTQTPSHQVTQMGQEVILRCVPISNHLYFYWYRQILGQKVEFLVSFYNNEISEKSEIFDDQFSVERPDGSNFTLKIRSTKLEDSAMYFCASSEALDSGEQYFGPGTRLTVT.

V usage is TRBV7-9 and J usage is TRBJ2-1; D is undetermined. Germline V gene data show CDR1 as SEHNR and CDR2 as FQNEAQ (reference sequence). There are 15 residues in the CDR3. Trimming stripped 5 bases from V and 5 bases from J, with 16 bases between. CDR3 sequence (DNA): TGTGCCAGCAGCACCCCCGGTATTCGACACAATGAGCAGTTCTTC. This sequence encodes CASSTPGIRHNEQFF. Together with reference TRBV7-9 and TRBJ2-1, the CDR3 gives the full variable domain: DTGVSQNPRHKITKRGQNVTFRCDPISEHNRLYWYRQTLGQGPEFLTYFQNEAQLEKSRLLSDRFSAERPKGSFSTLEIQRTEQGDSAMYLCASSTPGIRHNEQFFGPGTRLTVL.

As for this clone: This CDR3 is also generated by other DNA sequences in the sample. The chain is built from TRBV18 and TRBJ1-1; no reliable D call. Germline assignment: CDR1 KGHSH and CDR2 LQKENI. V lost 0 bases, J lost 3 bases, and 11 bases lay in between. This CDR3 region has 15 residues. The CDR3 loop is CASSPPSRTDTEAFF. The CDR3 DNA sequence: TGTGCCAGCTCACCACCAAGCCGGACGGACACTGAAGCTTTCTTT.

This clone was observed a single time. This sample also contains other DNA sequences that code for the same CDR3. CDR3 sequence reads: CASSPPGQLNEKLFF. CDR3 coding DNA: TGTGCCAGCTCACCTCCGGGACAGCTGAATGAAAAACTGTTTTTT. V and J are TRBV18 and TRBJ1-4; 7 bases are a match to TRBD1. This CDR3 has 15 amino acids. The trim removed 3 bases at V and 5 bases at J, leaving 6 bases unmatched. Germline CDR1 and CDR2: KGHSH and LQKENI.

The DNA for the CDR3 is TGTGCCAGTAGTGTAATCCCCCCCCTAGCGGCTTCTTACAATGAGCAGTTCTTC. It is translated as CASSVIPPLAASYNEQFF. This sequence joins TRBV19 and TRBJ2-1; 7 bases map to TRBD2. V gave up 5 bases and J gave up 4 bases; unmatched junction bases: 17. The CDR3 covers 18 residues. Germline loops: CDR1 LNHDA, CDR2 SQIVND (reference sequence).